A single sample is the source of the 29 T cell receptor beta chains below, sequenced in a study of blood T cell repertoires in COVID-19. Measured with immunoSEQ multiplex PCR; TCRdb has only the in-frame clones, and not every one. The sample comprises around 170,000 clones, roughly 81% of which are singletons, and about 12% rests with the top ten. Sequenced input: peripheral blood. Receptors originate from a woman older than 75 with COVID-19, enrolled during active disease.

The chain links TRBV29-1 to TRBJ1-1, with TRBD1 matching 10 bases. Germline-derived CDR1 and CDR2 are SQVTM and ANQGSEA. The junction had 3 bases not matched to a gene; V was cut back by 5 bases and J by 0 bases. This CDR3 comprises 14 residues. The CDR3 DNA reads TGCAGCGTTTTGACAGGGGGCATGAACACTGAAGCTTTCTTT. It yields the protein CSVLTGGMNTEAFF.

The CDR3 DNA sequence: TGTGCCAGCATCCGAAGGGGGCCCGCGAACACCGGGGAGCTGTTTTTT. This codes for CASIRRGPANTGELFF. The V and J genes are TRBV7-9 and TRBJ2-2; 7 nucleotides align to TRBD1. Germline V gene sequence: CDR1 SEHNR, CDR2 FQNEAQ (reference sequence). With 7 bases clipped from V and 0 bases from J, the junction kept 8 bases outside the gene matches. CDR3 length: 16 residues.

This chain joins TRBV6-5 and TRBJ2-3; 9 bases map to TRBD2. The germline CDR1 and CDR2 sequences are MNHEY and SVGAGI. The V segment lost 5 bases and the J segment 4 bases; nucleotides outside the gene matches: 7. The CDR3 loop spans 15 amino acids. CDR3 bases: TGTGCCAGCAGTCTCGCGGGGGGGAGACCAGATACGCAGTATTTT. As protein: CASSLAGGRPDTQYF.

The gene calls are TRBV2 and TRBJ1-4, with D unclear. The germline V gene has CDR1 SNHLY and CDR2 FYNNEI. The CDR3 contains 13 residues. Trimming removed 5 bases at V and 8 bases at J, with 12 bases between. The CDR3 region is CASSPGEGEKLFF. The CDR3 nucleotides are TGTGCCAGCAGTCCCGGGGAAGGGGAAAAACTGTTTTTT.

V and J are TRBV20-1 and TRBJ1-4; maybe TRBD1 (5 bases). Germline V gene lookup returns CDR1 DFQATT and CDR2 SNEGSKA (reference sequence). CDR3 length: 11 amino acids. Deletions cut 0 bases from V and 15 bases from J, with 11 bases between. The CDR3 DNA sequence: TGCAGTGCTAGAGATAGGACAAGGGTGTTTTTT. Translated: CSARDRTRVFF.

This clone has more than one count but fewer than ten. The same CDR3 is also encoded by other DNA sequences in this sample. The chain links TRBV6-5 to TRBJ1-2, with 7 bases aligning to TRBD1. The germline V gene has CDR1 MNHEY and CDR2 SVGAGI. Trimming removed 2 bases from V and 5 bases from J; junction bases left unmatched: 5. This CDR3 is 14 amino acids long. The CDR3 is CASSYGGQPYGYTF. In DNA, the CDR3 is TGTGCCAGCAGTTACGGGGGACAGCCTTATGGCTACACCTTC.

This clone has only one observation. The gene calls are TRBV4-1 and TRBJ2-5; 7 nucleotides align to TRBD2. Germline V gene data show CDR1 as MGHRA and CDR2 as YSYEKL. V lost 0 bases and J lost 5; bases outside the gene matches: 6. The CDR3 has 15 amino acids. Here the CDR3 DNA reads TGCGCCAGCAGCCAAGAAGGGAGGGGTTGGGAGACCCAGTACTTC. Protein product: CASSQEGRGWETQYF.

This clone was observed a single time. The chain couples TRBV18 to TRBJ1-2, with 7 bases matching TRBD1. Trimming cost V 2 bases and J 6 bases; bases outside gene matches: 6. This CDR3 comprises 14 residues. Germline CDR1 is KGHSH and CDR2 is LQKENI. The CDR3 loop reads CASSPVGTANGYTF. The CDR3 DNA is TGTGCCAGCTCACCAGTGGGGACAGCCAATGGCTACACCTTC.

V is TRBV2 and J is TRBJ2-1, with 10 bases identical to TRBD2. With V trimmed by 5 bases and J by 0 bases, 7 bases remained unmatched. The CDR3 spans 17 residues. Germline V CDR1 and CDR2: SNHLY, FYNNEI. The CDR3 nucleotides are TGTGCCAGCAGTCTAGCGGGGGCCCAAAGCTCCTACAATGAGCAGTTCTTC. It translates to CASSLAGAQSSYNEQFF. Full variable domain (missing parts from reference TRBV2 and TRBJ2-1): EPEVTQTPSHQVTQMGQEVILRCVPISNHLYFYWYRQILGQKVEFLVSFYNNEISEKSEIFDDQFSVERPDGSNFTLKIRSTKLEDSAMYFCASSLAGAQSSYNEQFFGPGTRLTVL.

The gene calls are TRBV3-1 (or the pseudogene TRBV3-2) and TRBJ2-3, with 13 bases identical to TRBD2. V dropped 6 bases and J dropped 4; count of bases not matched to a gene: 7. The CDR3 has 16 amino acids. Per germline, CDR1 LGHDT and CDR2 YNNKEL (reference sequence). The CDR3 reads CASREAGLAGADTQYF. CDR3 nucleotide sequence: TGTGCCAGCAGGGAAGCAGGACTAGCGGGGGCAGATACGCAGTATTTT.

V gene TRBV28 combines with J gene TRBJ1-2; D remains unclear. Germline V CDR1 and CDR2: MDHEN, SYDVKM. The length of the CDR3 is 13 residues. The V end lost 3 bases, the J end lost 2 bases, and 7 bases lay between the germline ends. CDR3 coding DNA: TGTGCCAGCAGTTTTCGGGAAAACTATGGCTACACCTTC. This codes for CASSFRENYGYTF.

This chain uses TRBV18 with TRBJ1-1, with D uncertain. The CDR3 sequence is 14 residues long. In germline, CDR1 is KGHSH, CDR2 LQKENI. Trimming pared 1 base from V and 0 bases from J, leaving 6 bases between. The CDR3 protein is CASSPLLVNTEAFF. CDR3 DNA sequence: TGTGCCAGCTCACCACTGCTAGTGAACACTGAAGCTTTCTTT.

This chain uses TRBV4-3 with TRBJ2-3; a possible D gene is TRBD2 (6 bases). The CDR3 totals 15 residues. The ends were cut back, 3 bases at V and 2 bases at J, with 12 bases in the middle. Germline assignment: CDR1 LGHNA and CDR2 YSLEER. CDR3 region: CASSHSWDFTDTQYF. DNA of the CDR3: TGCGCCAGCAGCCACAGCTGGGACTTCACAGATACGCAGTATTTT.

The gene calls are TRBV7-2 and TRBJ1-1, with 7 nucleotides matching TRBD1. The CDR3 totals 15 residues. Per the germline V gene, CDR1 is SGHTA and CDR2 is FQGNSA. The trim removed 3 bases at V and 1 base at J, leaving 5 bases unmatched. The CDR3 coding sequence is TGTGCCAGCAGCTTCCGGACAGGTACGAACACTGAAGCTTTCTTT. Residues: CASSFRTGTNTEAFF.

Turning to this clone: One end of the junction does not line up with germline, which may come from a read error. This chain connects TRBV7-7 to TRBJ2-1; no reliable D call. Germline V gene data show CDR1 as SSHAT and CDR2 as FNYEAQ (reference sequence). The CDR3 sequence is 14 residues long. This CDR3 reads CASSLDGEADEQFF. The CDR3 bases are TGTGCTAGCAGCTTAGACGGCGAGGCCGATGAGCAGTTCTTC. Complete variable domain (other parts from reference TRBV7-7 and TRBJ2-1): GAGVSQSPRYKVTKRGQDVTLRCDPISSHATLYWYQQALGQGPEFLTYFNYEAQPDKSGLPSDRFSAERPEGSISTLTIQRTEQRDSAMYRCASSLDGEADEQFFGPGTRLTVL.

V is TRBV28 and J is TRBJ1-6; 7 nucleotides align to TRBD1. Germline values: CDR1 MDHEN, CDR2 SYDVKM. Losses at the gene ends were 3 bases for V and 7 bases for J; bases not matched to a gene: 6. CDR3 length: 15 residues. Here the CDR3 DNA reads TGTGCCAGCAGTTTCAGGGACAGACCAAATTCACCCCTCCACTTT. The encoded protein is CASSFRDRPNSPLHF.

This clone was seen only a few times. The gene calls are TRBV6-1 and TRBJ2-1; 11 bases agree with TRBD2. V dropped 2 bases and J dropped 0; count of bases not matched to a gene: 9. Germline loops: CDR1 MNHNS, CDR2 SASEGT. The CDR3 contains 19 residues. CDR3 nucleotides: TGTGCCAGCAGTGAAAGGTGGGCTAGCGGGAGGCACTCCTACAATGAGCAGTTCTTC. Translation gives CASSERWASGRHSYNEQFF.

The rearrangement links TRBV7-3 to TRBJ1-2; D is undetermined. CDR1 SGHTA and CDR2 FQGTGA come from the germline V gene. The V end lost 0 bases, the J end lost 2 bases, and 10 bases lay between the germline ends. The CDR3 totals 15 residues. This CDR3 reads CASSLTGEPNYGYTF. CDR3 DNA: TGTGCCAGCAGCTTAACGGGAGAGCCCAACTATGGCTACACCTTC.

The chain carries TRBV27 and TRBJ2-1; D gene uncertain. The CDR3 is 13 amino acids. Trimming left V 4 bases short and J 9 bases short, with 13 bases between. From germline, CDR1 is MNHEY and CDR2 SMNVEV (reference sequence). CDR3 region: CASSYSSYLEQFF. The DNA for the CDR3 is TGTGCCAGCAGTTACTCATCTTACCTTGAGCAGTTCTTC.

This chain links TRBV19 with TRBJ2-3, with 9 bases aligning to TRBD1. The germline gives CDR1 LNHDA, CDR2 SQIVND (reference sequence). This CDR3 has 14 residues. With V trimmed by 5 bases and J by 6 bases, 6 bases remained unmatched. DNA of the CDR3: TGTGCCAGTAGTCCTGGGACAGGGCGGGATACGCAGTATTTT. Translation: CASSPGTGRDTQYF.

CDR3 coding DNA: TGTGCCAGCAGTCCCACGACAGGGGGTTTTCCAGATACGCAGTATTTT. This sequence encodes CASSPTTGGFPDTQYF. V gene TRBV5-6 combines with J gene TRBJ2-3, with 9 bases aligning to TRBD1. The germline gives CDR1 SGHDT, CDR2 YYEEEE. This CDR3 contains 16 residues. The V segment lost 5 bases and the J segment 4 bases; nucleotides outside the gene matches: 11.

This chain's CDR3 is CSASRQADQPQHF. The CDR3 DNA is TGCAGTGCTAGTCGACAGGCGGATCAGCCCCAGCATTTT. The rearrangement links TRBV20-1 to TRBJ1-5, with a tentative D call TRBD1 (6 bases). Germline assignment: CDR1 DFQATT and CDR2 SNEGSKA (reference sequence). This CDR3 spans 13 amino acids. The germline V and J ends were trimmed by 3 bases and 5 bases, with 11 bases remaining between them.

The chain links TRBV3-1 (or the pseudogene TRBV3-2) to TRBJ1-2, with D possibly TRBD1 on 5 matching bases. The CDR3 loop spans 14 amino acids. V shed 4 bases and J shed 6 bases, with 15 bases lying between them. CDR1 LGHDT and CDR2 YNNKEL come from the germline V gene (reference sequence). The CDR3 DNA follows: TGTGCCAGCAGCCGTGTACAGGAACTCGATGGCTACACCTTC. Residues: CASSRVQELDGYTF.

J is TRBJ1-1 and V is TRBV7-9; weak D call: TRBD1 (5 bases). There are 13 residues in the CDR3. Trimming cost V 5 bases and J 11 bases, with 18 bases left between them. Looked up from germline, CDR1 is SEHNR and CDR2 is FQNEAQ (reference sequence). CDR3 protein: CASSPPGQLGAFF. DNA for the CDR3: TGTGCCAGCAGCCCTCCTGGACAATTGGGTGCTTTCTTT. The variable domain in full, with the rest retrieved from reference TRBV7-9 and TRBJ1-1, is DTGVSQNPRHKITKRGQNVTFRCDPISEHNRLYWYRQTLGQGPEFLTYFQNEAQLEKSRLLSDRFSAERPKGSFSTLEIQRTEQGDSAMYLCASSPPGQLGAFFGQGTRLTVV.

This clone was picked up a small number of times. V gene TRBV18 combines with J gene TRBJ2-5; 8 nucleotides line up with TRBD2. The V and J ends lost 3 bases and 2 bases, in that order; junction bases with no gene match: 14. Germline CDR1 is KGHSH and CDR2 is LQKENI. The CDR3 runs to 18 residues. CDR3 DNA: TGTGCCAGCTCACCCCAACTCTCGAGCGGGGGATGGCAAGAGACCCAGTACTTC. Its translation: CASSPQLSSGGWQETQYF.

The chain joins TRBV19 to TRBJ1-2, with D possibly matching TRBD1 (6 bases). V lost 4 bases and J lost 2, with 11 bases in between. The CDR3 totals 14 residues. Germline V lookup: CDR1 LNHDA, CDR2 SQIVND (reference sequence). The CDR3 coding sequence is TGTGCCAGTAGTAAATACCAGGGGAACTATGGCTACACCTTC. It yields the protein CASSKYQGNYGYTF.

This clone was observed a few times. V usage is TRBV19 and J usage is TRBJ2-2; D may be TRBD2 (6 bases). Trimming left V 6 bases short and J 0 bases short, with 17 bases between. CDR3 size: 17 residues. In germline, CDR1 is LNHDA, CDR2 SQIVND (reference sequence). DNA for the CDR3: TGTGCCAGTAGACCTCTCGCGGGAACCTCGAACACCGGGGAGCTGTTTTTT. Translation: CASRPLAGTSNTGELFF.

V gene TRBV5-1 combines with J gene TRBJ1-1; D gene uncertain. In germline, CDR1 is SGHRS, CDR2 YFSETQ. The CDR3 has 14 amino acids. V lost 1 base, J lost 1 base, and 8 bases lay in between. CDR3 region: CASSLSGPNTEAFF. Here the CDR3 DNA reads TGCGCCAGCAGCTTGTCCGGTCCGAACACTGAAGCTTTCTTT.

The chain uses TRBV28 and TRBJ1-1, with TRBD1 matching over 9 bases. Trimming took 4 bases from V and 4 from J; bases not matched to a gene: 7. This CDR3 is built from 15 residues. Germline V gene sequence: CDR1 MDHEN, CDR2 SYDVKM. This chain's CDR3 is CASSSDRGTGTEAFF. The DNA for the CDR3 is TGTGCCAGCAGTTCGGACAGGGGTACGGGCACTGAAGCTTTCTTT.